This entry lists 27 T cell receptor beta chains sequenced from one sample in a study of CD8 T cells in ankylosing spondylitis. The study's findings and limits: About 8 highly homologous variants made up a TCR beta motif that seemed to typify ankylosing spondylitis blood.

No antigen has been identified for these receptors. TCRdb analysed the 5' RACE reads with MiXCR anew, one entry per CDR3 protein. The sample lists more than 650,000 distinct CDR3 sequences, 10% to 15% seen once, with 0.51% in the top ten. Source material: blood, either unsorted or a sorted T cell fraction (not recorded which). These receptors came from a male donor with ankylosing spondylitis.

This clonotype was recorded a few times. This chain links TRBV5-1 with TRBJ1-2, with D hard to call. The CDR3 covers 16 residues. Looked up from germline, CDR1 is SGHRS and CDR2 is YFSETQ. Trimming pared 4 bases from V and 0 bases from J, leaving 16 bases between. The chain's CDR3 is CASSSTGFPANYGYTF. The CDR3 nucleotides read TGCGCCAGCAGCAGCACCGGGTTCCCGGCTAACTATGGCTACACCTTC.

This chain connects TRBV25-1 to TRBJ2-5; D gene unclear. The CDR3 has 12 residues. Germline V gene data show CDR1 as MGHDK and CDR2 as SYGVNS. The V end lost 2 bases, the J end lost 9 bases, and 10 bases lay between the germline ends. CDR3 sequence (DNA): TGTGCCAGCAGTGAACTGTTATCGGCCCAGTACTTC. Translating gives CASSELLSAQYF. Full variable domain (outside the CDR3, taken from reference TRBV25-1 and TRBJ2-5): EADIYQTPRYLVIGTGKKITLECSQTMGHDKMYWYQQDPGMELHLIHYSYGVNSTEKGDLSSESTVSRIRTEHFPLTLESARPSHTSQYLCASSELLSAQYFGPGTRLLVL.

This clonotype was counted at least ten times. The gene calls are TRBV21-1 and TRBJ2-7. TRBV21-1 is shown as a pseudogene. The CDR3 has 14 amino acids. In DNA, the CDR3 is TGTGCCAGCAGCAAACAACGAGGAAATTACGAGCAGTACTTC. Translating gives CASSKQRGNYEQYF.

At least ten counts were recorded for this clonotype. The chain has TRBV5-1 and TRBJ1-1; D uncertain. There are 16 residues in the CDR3. Per germline, CDR1 SGHRS and CDR2 YFSETQ. The V gene lost 3 bases and the J gene lost 4 bases, with 19 bases spanning the gap. In DNA, the CDR3 is TGCGCCAGCAGCTCCCTGACGAGTGGACGGGTCACTGAAGCTTTCTTT. The encoded protein is CASSSLTSGRVTEAFF. The whole variable domain, filled in from reference TRBV5-1 and TRBJ1-1, reads KAGVTQTPRYLIKTRGQQVTLSCSPISGHRSVSWYQQTPGQGLQFLFEYFSETQRNKGNFPGRFSGRQFSNSRSEMNVSTLELGDSALYLCASSSLTSGRVTEAFFGQGTRLTVV.

The gene calls are TRBV11-1 and TRBJ2-5; D is uncertain. V lost 1 base and J lost 3, with 9 bases in between. Germline V gene lookup returns CDR1 SGHAT and CDR2 FQDESV (reference sequence). This CDR3 region has 14 residues. The CDR3 is CASSLVYAKETQYF. CDR3 in DNA: TGTGCCAGCAGCTTAGTCTACGCTAAAGAGACCCAGTACTTC.

The genes are TRBV20-1 and TRBJ2-5; D gene unclear. The CDR3 is made up of 13 amino acids. Trimming shortened V by 5 bases and J by 0 bases, and 10 bases separated the two germline ends. In germline, CDR1 is DFQATT, CDR2 SNEGSKA (reference sequence). The CDR3 is CSARHPYQETQYF. The DNA of the CDR3 is TGCAGTGCTCGACATCCTTACCAAGAGACCCAGTACTTC.

This sequence joins TRBV5-5 and TRBJ2-1; the D gene is possibly TRBD2 (6 bases). The CDR3 extends over 13 amino acids. Germline V gene sequence: CDR1 SGHKS, CDR2 YYEKEE (reference sequence). The V and J ends lost 2 bases and 6 bases respectively, with 9 bases between them. The CDR3 reads CASSFVAANEQFF. In DNA, the CDR3 is TGTGCCAGCAGCTTTGTAGCGGCCAATGAGCAGTTCTTC. The full variable domain, rest sourced from reference TRBV5-5 and TRBJ2-1, is DAGVTQSPTHLIKTRGQQVTLRCSPISGHKSVSWYQQVLGQGPQFIFQYYEKEERGRGNFPDRFSARQFPNYSSELNVNALLLGDSALYLCASSFVAANEQFFGPGTRLTVL.

This clonotype was recorded many times. The V gene is TRBV29-1, the J gene TRBJ2-1; 14 positions match TRBD2. Germline V gene sequence: CDR1 SQVTM, CDR2 ANQGSEA. The length of the CDR3 is 16 residues. V shed 8 bases and J 9 bases; nucleotides not matched to a gene: 15. CDR3 protein: CSPSLRLAGGPIEQFF. The CDR3 bases are TGCAGCCCTAGCCTGCGACTAGCGGGAGGGCCCATTGAGCAGTTCTTC.

The J gene is TRBJ2-3, the V gene TRBV27, with 7 bases aligning to TRBD2. The CDR3 is 15 amino acids. With 5 bases clipped from V and 0 bases from J, the junction kept 5 bases outside the gene matches. Germline-derived CDR1 and CDR2 are MNHEY and SMNVEV (reference sequence). CDR3 sequence: CASSGTTASTDTQYF. Written as DNA, the CDR3 is TGTGCCAGCAGTGGGACTACCGCTAGCACAGATACGCAGTATTTT.

The chain links TRBV6-1 to TRBJ2-7; the D is unclear. This CDR3 is built from 14 residues. Germline lookup yields CDR1 MNHNS and CDR2 SASEGT. Trimming shortened V by 7 bases and J by 4 bases, and 17 bases separated the two germline ends. As DNA, the CDR3 is TGTGCCAGCACCTCGGCTCTTCCGAGATACGAGCAGTACTTC. Its translation: CASTSALPRYEQYF.

The V and J genes are TRBV5-1 and TRBJ1-2; the match to TRBD1 covers 8 bases. The germline V gene has CDR1 SGHRS and CDR2 YFSETQ. The V segment lost 0 bases and the J segment 1 base; nucleotides outside the gene matches: 5. This CDR3 has 16 residues. The CDR3 loop reads CASSLGTGRFNYGYTF. For the CDR3, the DNA is TGCGCCAGCAGCTTGGGGACAGGGAGGTTTAACTATGGCTACACCTTC.

This clonotype appeared many times. The chain couples TRBV12-3 or TRBV12-4 to TRBJ2-5, with D unresolved. Trimming pared 5 bases from V and 5 bases from J, leaving 12 bases between. This CDR3 is built from 13 residues. CDR3 loop: CASSSQARETQYF. The DNA for the CDR3 is TGTGCCAGCAGTAGCCAGGCACGGGAGACCCAGTACTTC.

The chain has TRBV29-1 and TRBJ2-1, with D unclear. This CDR3 contains 12 residues. Germline V gene data show CDR1 as SQVTM and CDR2 as ANQGSEA. V lost 5 bases and J lost 6, with 11 bases in between. The CDR3 sequence: CSVLSPFNEQFF. CDR3 nucleotide sequence: TGCAGCGTTTTGTCCCCGTTCAATGAGCAGTTCTTC.

This clonotype was seen a few times. The chain joins TRBV7-9 to TRBJ2-1, with D maybe TRBD1 (5 bases). This CDR3 has 13 amino acids. Germline V gene lookup returns CDR1 SEHNR and CDR2 FQNEAQ (reference sequence). V shed 1 base and J shed 9 bases, with 10 bases lying between them. This CDR3 reads CASSLVRASEQFF. DNA for the CDR3: TGTGCCAGCAGCTTAGTCAGGGCTAGTGAGCAGTTCTTC.

This clonotype was picked up a small number of times. The chain carries TRBV5-1 and TRBJ2-7, with 8 positions matching TRBD2. The CDR3 has 15 amino acids. V shed 3 bases and J 3 bases; nucleotides not matched to a gene: 8. Germline CDR1 and CDR2: SGHRS and YFSETQ. CDR3 loop: CASSYRGGQGYEQYF. The CDR3 bases are TGCGCCAGCAGCTACCGGGGGGGCCAAGGCTACGAGCAGTACTTC.

V is TRBV29-1 and J is TRBJ1-2, with D tentatively TRBD1 (5 bases). The CDR3 is made up of 12 amino acids. Germline V gene data show CDR1 as SQVTM and CDR2 as ANQGSEA. Trimming took off 6 bases at V and 4 bases at J, with 12 bases between the two ends. CDR3 in amino acids: CSVVTGAYGYTF. The CDR3 DNA follows: TGCAGCGTGGTTACCGGGGCCTATGGCTACACCTTC.

The chain joins TRBV20-1 to TRBJ2-7; weak D call: TRBD1 (5 bases). The CDR3 sequence is 13 residues long. Trimming removed 7 bases from V and 7 bases from J, with 20 bases in between. CDR1 and CDR2 from the germline V gene are DFQATT and SNEGSKA (reference sequence). The CDR3 DNA follows: TGCAGTGTCGGGTCAGGGAAGGGTGCGGAGCAGTACTTC. It encodes CSVGSGKGAEQYF.

This chain joins TRBV7-2 and TRBJ1-1, with 8 bases fitting TRBD1. With V trimmed by 5 bases and J by 1 base, 6 bases remained unmatched. CDR3 size: 15 residues. Germline V gene lookup returns CDR1 SGHTA and CDR2 FQGNSA. CDR3 sequence reads: CASSPWGTGNTEAFF. The CDR3 DNA follows: TGTGCCAGCAGCCCCTGGGGGACAGGGAACACTGAAGCTTTCTTT.

This clonotype was counted ten times or more. CDR3 protein: CASSYDHRDTQYF. Here the CDR3 DNA reads TGTGCCAGCAGTTACGACCACCGAGATACGCAGTATTTT. The V gene is TRBV6-5, the J gene TRBJ2-3; D unresolved. Germline V gene lookup returns CDR1 MNHEY and CDR2 SVGAGI. This CDR3 has 13 amino acids. Trimming shortened V by 2 bases and J by 5 bases, and 8 bases separated the two germline ends.

The rearrangement uses TRBV4-3 and TRBJ2-7, with 11 positions matching TRBD2. CDR1 and CDR2 from the germline V gene are LGHNA and YSLEER. Trimming cost V 1 base and J 0 bases; bases outside gene matches: 5. The CDR3 consists of 17 residues. The CDR3 region is CASSQGLAGSLSYEQYF. DNA of the CDR3: TGCGCCAGCAGCCAAGGACTAGCGGGATCCCTCTCCTACGAGCAGTACTTC.

The chain combines TRBV20-1 with TRBJ2-4, with 7 bases lining up with TRBD1. There are 14 residues in the CDR3. Germline CDR1 reads DFQATT; CDR2 reads SNEGSKA (reference sequence). The J segment lost 6 bases and the V segment lost 6 bases, leaving 11 bases of the junction unmatched. CDR3 nucleotide sequence: TGCAGTGCCAAGACTGACAGGGAGAGAAACATTCAGTACTTC. Translating gives CSAKTDRERNIQYF.

The rearrangement joins TRBV20-1 to TRBJ2-4, with 11 bases lining up with TRBD2. The V gene end was trimmed by 5 bases and the J gene end by 0 bases; junction bases not matched to a gene: 3. The CDR3 is 15 amino acids. Looked up from germline, CDR1 is DFQATT and CDR2 is SNEGSKA (reference sequence). The CDR3 sequence is CSALLAGEAKNIQYF. CDR3 DNA: TGCAGTGCTCTACTAGCGGGAGAAGCCAAAAACATTCAGTACTTC.

This chain joins TRBV6-5 and TRBJ1-1; D is perhaps TRBD1 (5 bases). Looked up from germline, CDR1 is MNHEY and CDR2 is SVGAGI. This CDR3 contains 13 residues. Trimming took 2 bases from V and 10 from J, leaving 14 bases between them. Written as DNA, the CDR3 is TGTGCCAGCAGTTACCGAGGAACGGGGGGAGCTTTCTTT. It encodes CASSYRGTGGAFF.

This clonotype was seen more than once but under ten times. The J gene is TRBJ2-5, the V gene TRBV15, with D possibly TRBD1 on 5 matching bases. This CDR3 is 12 amino acids long. Germline loops: CDR1 LNHNV, CDR2 YYDKDF (reference sequence). V was pared by 5 bases and J by 4 bases, with 8 bases between. CDR3 loop: CATSPQGETQYF. The CDR3 DNA is TGTGCCACCAGCCCTCAGGGAGAGACCCAGTACTTC.

In this sample, this clonotype turned up many times. The rearrangement joins TRBV6-5 to TRBJ1-3, with D unresolved. Looked up from germline, CDR1 is MNHEY and CDR2 is SVGAGI. Trimming pared 2 bases from V and 9 bases from J, leaving 11 bases between. CDR3 length: 13 amino acids. CDR3 in amino acids: CASSYDFRGTIYF. In DNA form, the CDR3 reads TGTGCCAGCAGTTACGATTTCCGAGGCACCATATATTTT.

The sample holds a few counts of this clonotype. The chain combines TRBV20-1 with TRBJ2-3; 7 positions agree with TRBD2. This CDR3 has 15 amino acids. Germline-derived CDR1 and CDR2 are DFQATT and SNEGSKA (reference sequence). V lost 3 bases, J lost 1 base, and 7 bases stayed unmatched. The CDR3 protein is CSASSASGRTDTQYF. In DNA form, the CDR3 reads TGCAGTGCTAGCTCGGCTAGCGGCCGCACAGATACGCAGTATTTT.

This clonotype was found a few times. The chain uses TRBV6-6 and TRBJ1-5, with 10 bases fitting TRBD1. The CDR3 loop spans 13 amino acids. Germline V gene lookup returns CDR1 MNHNY and CDR2 SVGAGI (reference sequence). Trimming took 2 bases from V and 12 from J; bases not matched to a gene: 4. CDR3 sequence (DNA): TGTGCCAGCAGTTACGAGGGACAGGGGAGCCAGCATTTT. Its protein is CASSYEGQGSQHF.